Following are 9 T cell receptor beta chains from one sample sequenced in a study of identical twins listed by TCRdb under 2016. The library was made by 5' RACE. The sample was run on an Illumina HiSeq 2000. The raw public reads went through TCRdb reprocessing: fastp at Q25, MiXCR clone calling, in-frame beta chains kept. All rows with the same CDR3 protein become a single entry with the most common DNA and genes. The sample data list around 370,000 distinct CDR3 sequences, and 9% to 10% of these were observed just once. The ten largest clones take up over 7% of the sample. Sequencing used naive T cells sorted from blood. The cell subset or site label for this specimen denotes: cells isolated with a human naive T-cell isolation kit. All receptors derive from a woman in her fifties or sixties in good health.

This clonotype came up a few times. The chain links TRBV20-1 to TRBJ2-1, with 8 nucleotides matching TRBD1. CDR1 and CDR2 (germline): DFQATT, SNEGSKA (reference sequence). This CDR3 region has 12 residues. The V segment lost 0 bases and the J segment 15 bases; nucleotides outside the gene matches: 7. The CDR3 DNA reads as TGCAGTGCTAGAGATTCTGGCAGGGGGCCGTTCTTC. Translation gives CSARDSGRGPFF.

This clonotype was seen only a few times. The chain joins TRBV3-1 to TRBJ1-5, with 9 bases that match TRBD1. The germline gives CDR1 LGHDT, CDR2 YNNKEL (reference sequence). The J segment lost 12 bases and the V segment lost 3 bases, leaving 3 bases of the junction unmatched. CDR3 length: 12 amino acids. CDR3 sequence: CASSQDRGIQHF. DNA for the CDR3: TGTGCCAGCAGCCAGGACAGGGGCATCCAGCATTTT.

The chain carries TRBV20-1 and TRBJ2-3; 8 bases are shared with TRBD2. The junction had 7 bases not matched to a gene; V was cut back by 4 bases and J by 1 base. The CDR3 is made up of 15 amino acids. Germline V gene data show CDR1 as DFQATT and CDR2 as SNEGSKA (reference sequence). CDR3 amino acids: CSAIPTSGRTDTQYF. The CDR3 DNA follows: TGCAGTGCTATTCCAACTAGCGGACGCACAGATACGCAGTATTTT.

J is TRBJ2-3 and V is TRBV9, with 8 nucleotides matching TRBD2. This CDR3 spans 17 amino acids. Per germline, CDR1 SGDLS and CDR2 YYNGEE. The J segment lost 2 bases and the V segment lost 4 bases, leaving 12 bases of the junction unmatched. The CDR3 DNA is TGTGCCAGCAGCCAGGCGGGGGTAGCGGGAATCACAGATACGCAGTATTTT. Translating it yields CASSQAGVAGITDTQYF.

This chain links TRBV3-1 with TRBJ2-5; possibly TRBD2 for D (6 bases). The CDR3 is made up of 16 amino acids. V was clipped by 0 bases and J by 0 bases, with 11 bases between them. CDR1 is LGHDT, CDR2 YNNKEL, per germline (reference sequence). CDR3 bases: TGTGCCAGCAGCCAAGATGGGAGGCGATACCAAGAGACCCAGTACTTC. Protein product: CASSQDGRRYQETQYF.

The chain is built from TRBV5-1 and TRBJ2-1; perhaps TRBD2 as D (6 bases). The V end lost 0 bases, the J end lost 9 bases, and 10 bases lay between the germline ends. Germline V gene data show CDR1 as SGHRS and CDR2 as YFSETQ. This CDR3 has 13 residues. CDR3 DNA: TGCGCCAGCAGCTTGGCTGGCGGGGTTGAGCAGTTCTTC. The encoded protein is CASSLAGGVEQFF.

This clonotype has a handful of counts. This chain connects TRBV3-1 to TRBJ2-4, with D perhaps TRBD2 (7 bases). From germline, CDR1 is LGHDT and CDR2 YNNKEL (reference sequence). The CDR3 is 17 amino acids. V dropped 1 base and J dropped 0 bases, with 13 bases sitting between them. The CDR3 protein is CASSQGEGHLAKNIQYF. The CDR3 DNA follows: TGTGCCAGCAGCCAAGGGGAGGGACACCTAGCCAAAAACATTCAGTACTTC.

Many counts were recorded for this clonotype. V and J are TRBV5-1 and TRBJ2-3; D remains ambiguous. The CDR3 spans 12 residues. The germline V and J ends were trimmed by 0 bases and 6 bases, with 5 bases remaining between them. Germline lookup yields CDR1 SGHRS and CDR2 YFSETQ. The chain's CDR3 is CASSLVRDTQYF. In DNA, the CDR3 is TGCGCCAGCAGCTTGGTTCGGGATACGCAGTATTTT.

This clonotype occurred a few times. V and J are TRBV4-2 and TRBJ2-1; D gene unclear. CDR1 is LGHNA and CDR2 is YNFKEQ in the germline V gene. CDR3 size: 16 residues. The V and J ends lost 1 base and 0 bases respectively, with 10 bases between them. This CDR3 reads CASSQAPRSSYNEQFF. The CDR3 DNA is TGTGCCAGCAGCCAAGCCCCCAGGTCCTCCTACAATGAGCAGTTCTTC.